This TCR beta chain was recovered during a study of blood T cell repertoires in COVID-19. V trimming: 10 bases; J trimming: 4 bases; junction bases outside the gene matches: 21. The CDR3 runs 18 residues. Per germline, CDR1 ENHRY and CDR2 SYGVKD. Using immunoSEQ multiplex PCR, the repertoire was profiled, and TCRdb retains in-frame clones only, with some absent. The data contain about 120,000 clones, about 83% of them singletons. The chain is built from TRBV10-3 and TRBJ2-3; 9 bases align to TRBD1. This clonotype originated in a man aged 55 to 70 with acute or convalescent COVID-19. The sample consisted of peripheral blood. The CDR3 reads CATYPGQGLATGADTQYF. The CDR3 DNA reads TGTGCCACCTACCCCGGACAGGGGCTGGCCACGGGGGCAGATACGCAGTATTTT.